Listed here are 2 T cell receptor beta chains from one sample, sequenced in a study of T cell responses to AZD1222 COVID-19 vaccine. Clones were sequenced by immunoSEQ multiplex PCR, and TCRdb holds only the in-frame ones, with some missing. Here the sample spans about 110,000 clones, approximately 86% being singletons. This material consisted of peripheral blood, taken on day 0 of AZD1222 vaccination. The origin of the receptors is an adult in good health.

In DNA, the CDR3 is TGTGCCAGCAGTTTAACCGGGACTCACTACGAGCAGTACTTC. It is translated as CASSLTGTHYEQYF. The V gene is TRBV28, the J gene TRBJ2-7; D might be TRBD2 (6 bases). Germline V lookup: CDR1 MDHEN, CDR2 SYDVKM. This CDR3 comprises 14 residues. Deletions cut 2 bases from V and 3 bases from J, with 11 bases between.

The rearrangement joins TRBV11-2 to TRBJ1-3; weak D call: TRBD1 (6 bases). The CDR3 contains 18 residues. Per the germline V gene, CDR1 is SGHAT and CDR2 is FQNNGV. V was pared by 1 base and J by 1 base, with 17 bases between. CDR3 sequence (DNA): TGTGCCAGCAGCTTAGCTATCCGGGGACAAATTTCTGGAAACACCATATATTTT. Its protein product is CASSLAIRGQISGNTIYF. Drawing the rest from reference TRBV11-2 and TRBJ1-3, the complete variable domain is EAGVAQSPRYKIIEKRQSVAFWCNPISGHATLYWYQQILGQGPKLLIQFQNNGVVDDSQLPKDRFSAERLKGVDSTLKIQPAKLEDSAVYLCASSLAIRGQISGNTIYFGEGSWLTVV.